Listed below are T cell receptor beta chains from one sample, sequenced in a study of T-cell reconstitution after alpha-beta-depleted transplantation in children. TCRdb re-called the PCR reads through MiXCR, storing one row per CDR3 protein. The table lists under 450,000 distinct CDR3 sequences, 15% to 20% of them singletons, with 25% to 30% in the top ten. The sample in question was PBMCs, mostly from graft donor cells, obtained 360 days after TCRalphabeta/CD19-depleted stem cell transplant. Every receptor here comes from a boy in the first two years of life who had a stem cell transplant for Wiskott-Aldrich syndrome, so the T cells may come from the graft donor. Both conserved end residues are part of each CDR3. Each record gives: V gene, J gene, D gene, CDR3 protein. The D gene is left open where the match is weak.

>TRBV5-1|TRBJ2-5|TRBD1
CASSLAAGGVETQYF
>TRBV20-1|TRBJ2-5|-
CSARDPRRSETQYF
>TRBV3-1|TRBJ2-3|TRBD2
CASSLQRGTADTQYF
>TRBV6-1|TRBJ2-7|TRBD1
CASSPWTGGLDEQYF
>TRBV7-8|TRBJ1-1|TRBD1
CASSFGQGSTEAFF
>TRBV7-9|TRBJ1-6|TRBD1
CASSLSDRVNSPLHF
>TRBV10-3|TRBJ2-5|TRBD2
CATNPSGGRETQYF
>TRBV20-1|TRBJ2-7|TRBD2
CSAHIQRGLAGSYEQYF
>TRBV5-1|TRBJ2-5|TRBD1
CASSFYLPGQGWETQYF
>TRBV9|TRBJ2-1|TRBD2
CASSPEKGGGASYNEQFF
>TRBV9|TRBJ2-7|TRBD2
CASSVQAGNSYEQYF
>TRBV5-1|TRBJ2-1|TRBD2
CASRKLAGGLNEQFF
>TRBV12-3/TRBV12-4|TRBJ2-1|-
CASSLADYPYNEQFF
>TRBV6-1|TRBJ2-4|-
CASRENGVAKNIQYF
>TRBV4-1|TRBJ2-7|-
CASSQAEGFSSYGQYF
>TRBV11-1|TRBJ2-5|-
CASSHDQEETQYF
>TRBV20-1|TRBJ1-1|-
CSARDWGEAFF
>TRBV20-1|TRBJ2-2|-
CSASKVAVTGELFF
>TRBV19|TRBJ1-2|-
CASSIDPTGFGYGYTF
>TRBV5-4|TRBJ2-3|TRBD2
CASSGTSGGLRTDTQYF
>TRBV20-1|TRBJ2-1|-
CSARARMEGGNEQFF
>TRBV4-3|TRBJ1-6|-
CASSQGLEKSPLHF
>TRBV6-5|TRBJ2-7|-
CASSYARGDYEQYF
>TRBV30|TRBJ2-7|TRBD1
CAWSVWTGGEQYF
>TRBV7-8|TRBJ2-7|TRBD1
CASSLEDRIYEQYF
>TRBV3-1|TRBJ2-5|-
CASSPTLYQETQYF